The 20 T cell receptor beta chains below all came from one sample that was sequenced in a study of blood T cell repertoires in COVID-19. Data came from immunoSEQ multiplex PCR; TCRdb stores just in-frame clones and leaves some out. The sample yields over 200,000 clones, around 90% seen once. The sequenced sample consisted of peripheral blood. These receptors originate from a woman aged 25 to 39 with acute or convalescent COVID-19.

The V gene is TRBV7-2, the J gene TRBJ1-5; unclear D gene. V shed 5 bases and J shed 5 bases, with 19 bases lying between them. Per germline, CDR1 SGHTA and CDR2 FQGNSA. This CDR3 spans 16 amino acids. The CDR3 region is CASSPWRALEDQPQHF. CDR3 sequence (DNA): TGTGCCAGCAGCCCCTGGAGGGCGCTAGAGGATCAGCCCCAGCATTTT.

This sequence joins TRBV7-6 and TRBJ2-1; the match to TRBD2 covers 11 bases. V lost 0 bases, J lost 5 bases, and 6 bases stayed unmatched. The CDR3 has 17 amino acids. From germline, CDR1 is SGHVS and CDR2 FNYEAQ. The CDR3 nucleotides are TGTGCCAGCAGCTTAGCTAGCGGGAGGGCTTTCAACAATGAGCAGTTCTTC. Translating it yields CASSLASGRAFNNEQFF.

The chain links TRBV7-2 to TRBJ2-1; 12 nucleotides match TRBD1. The CDR3 sequence is 15 residues long. V was pared by 6 bases and J by 7 bases, with 7 bases of the junction left unmatched. Per the germline V gene, CDR1 is SGHTA and CDR2 is FQGNSA. DNA for the CDR3: TGTGCCAGCAGTTCCAGGGACAGGGGGCGGAATGAGCAGTTCTTC. It encodes CASSSRDRGRNEQFF.

This clone was seen repeatedly, ten times or more. Distinct nucleotide sequences in the sample also encode this CDR3. The chain links TRBV19 to TRBJ2-7; no clear D. This CDR3 contains 12 residues. Per the germline V gene, CDR1 is LNHDA and CDR2 is SQIVND (reference sequence). V shed 5 bases and J shed 2 bases, with 7 bases lying between them. The CDR3 nucleotides are TGTGCCAGTAGTCCCTCCCCCTACGAGCAGTACTTC. Translated, it gives CASSPSPYEQYF.

CDR3 bases: TGTGCCAGCCTGAGCGGGAGTCTCAATGAGCAGTTCTTC. Protein sequence: CASLSGSLNEQFF. This chain joins TRBV2 and TRBJ2-1; 8 bases line up with TRBD2. Germline V gene data show CDR1 as SNHLY and CDR2 as FYNNEI. There are 13 residues in the CDR3. The ends lost 8 bases at V and 6 bases at J; junction bases unmatched: 6.

The chain joins TRBV27 to TRBJ2-1, with 8 bases that match TRBD2. This CDR3 has 12 amino acids. CDR1 MNHEY and CDR2 SMNVEV come from the germline V gene (reference sequence). After removal of 3 bases from V and 9 bases from J, the junction contained 1 base not matched to a gene. This chain's CDR3 is CASSFSGTEQFF. The CDR3 coding sequence is TGTGCCAGCAGTTTTAGCGGGACTGAGCAGTTCTTC.

The rearrangement joins TRBV9 to TRBJ2-1; D not resolved. The CDR3 consists of 14 residues. Trimming took 3 bases from V and 8 from J, leaving 15 bases between them. Germline V gives CDR1 SGDLS, CDR2 YYNGEE. DNA of the CDR3: TGTGCCAGCAGCGCTATATACGCTAGTGATGAGCAGTTCTTC. Protein: CASSAIYASDEQFF. Based on the CDR3 plus reference TRBV9 and TRBJ2-1, the full variable domain is DSGVTQTPKHLITATGQRVTLRCSPRSGDLSVYWYQQSLDQGLQFLIQYYNGEERAKGNILERFSAQQFPDLHSELNLSSLELGDSALYFCASSAIYASDEQFFGPGTRLTVL.

The chain combines TRBV7-9 with TRBJ1-5; 9 bases agree with TRBD1. Germline trimming cut 2 bases from V and 4 bases from J; bases unmatched to any gene: 9. Germline V gene sequence: CDR1 SEHNR, CDR2 FQNEAQ (reference sequence). The length of the CDR3 is 17 residues. CDR3 sequence reads: CASSLFIGQGRNQPQHF. In DNA form, the CDR3 reads TGTGCCAGCAGCTTATTTATTGGACAGGGGAGGAATCAGCCCCAGCATTTT.

The V call is TRBV3-1 (or the pseudogene TRBV3-2), the J call TRBJ2-7; D remains ambiguous. Trimming removed 2 bases from V and 4 bases from J, with 3 bases in between. The CDR3 spans 11 residues. Germline assignment: CDR1 LGHDT and CDR2 YNNKEL (reference sequence). CDR3 sequence (DNA): TGTGCCAGCAGCCAAATATACGAGCAGTACTTC. Residues: CASSQIYEQYF.

V gene TRBV7-8 combines with J gene TRBJ2-5; 10 nucleotides align to TRBD1. This CDR3 contains 13 residues. Germline CDR1 is SGHVS and CDR2 is FQNEAQ. V shed 5 bases, J shed 4 bases, and the junction held 1 base outside the gene matches. CDR3 amino acids: CASSRQGAETQYF. The CDR3 DNA is TGTGCCAGCAGCCGACAGGGGGCAGAGACCCAGTACTTC.

J is TRBJ2-3 and V is TRBV5-1; a weak D match, TRBD1 (6 bases). Trimming removed 1 base at V and 2 bases at J, with 17 bases between. Germline loops: CDR1 SGHRS, CDR2 YFSETQ. The CDR3 sequence is 17 residues long. In DNA, the CDR3 is TGCGCCAGCAGCTTGAACCGGAAGCGGACAGACACAGATACGCAGTATTTT. Translation: CASSLNRKRTDTDTQYF.

DNA of the CDR3: TGTGCCAGTAGTCCCGATGTTTCCGGGGATCAGAATGGCTACACCTTC. It codes for CASSPDVSGDQNGYTF. This sequence joins TRBV19 and TRBJ1-2, with D hard to call. Germline CDR1 and CDR2: LNHDA and SQIVND (reference sequence). With 5 bases removed from V and 6 bases from J, the gap between germline ends came to 22 bases. The CDR3 extends over 16 amino acids.

V is TRBV5-6 and J is TRBJ1-1; D call uncertain. CDR3 length: 13 amino acids. V lost 4 bases and J lost 3, with 10 bases in between. The germline V gene has CDR1 SGHDT and CDR2 YYEEEE. CDR3 coding DNA: TGTGCCAGCAGCGCCGGGGAGGACACTGAAGCTTTCTTT. Amino acids: CASSAGEDTEAFF.

The V call is TRBV3-1 (or the pseudogene TRBV3-2), the J call TRBJ2-1; 12 bases map to TRBD2. Per the germline V gene, CDR1 is LGHDT and CDR2 is YNNKEL (reference sequence). Germline trimming cut 0 bases from V and 5 bases from J; bases unmatched to any gene: 8. The CDR3 length is 18 residues. Here the CDR3 reads CASSQEGRLAGVHNEQFF. As DNA, the CDR3 is TGTGCCAGCAGCCAAGAGGGACGACTAGCGGGAGTCCACAATGAGCAGTTCTTC.

The chain combines TRBV5-1 with TRBJ2-3, with D possibly matching TRBD1 (5 bases). CDR1 SGHRS and CDR2 YFSETQ come from the germline V gene. This CDR3 is 16 amino acids long. Trimming took off 4 bases at V and 4 bases at J, with 19 bases between the two ends. Here the CDR3 reads CASSPISLGAADTQYF. In DNA, the CDR3 is TGCGCCAGCAGCCCGATATCCTTAGGGGCTGCAGATACGCAGTATTTT.

The rearrangement joins TRBV11-3 to TRBJ2-5, with D possibly TRBD1 on 6 matching bases. Trimming cost V 5 bases and J 5 bases, with 21 bases left between them. The CDR3 contains 16 residues. Germline lookup yields CDR1 SGHNT and CDR2 YENEEA. CDR3 DNA sequence: TGTGCCAGCAGCCCCATGCTTGTGCAGGGGAAGGAGACCCAGTACTTC. Its protein product is CASSPMLVQGKETQYF.

V gene TRBV5-6 combines with J gene TRBJ2-1; 9 bases are a match to TRBD1. With 6 bases clipped from V and 6 bases from J, the junction kept 13 bases outside the gene matches. The CDR3 totals 16 residues. In germline, CDR1 is SGHDT, CDR2 YYEEEE. CDR3 region: CASTGPRQGVGNEQFF. CDR3 sequence (DNA): TGTGCCAGCACCGGACCCCGACAGGGGGTGGGCAATGAGCAGTTCTTC.

V usage is TRBV5-1 and J usage is TRBJ2-7; D possibly corresponds to TRBD2 (5 bases). Germline loops: CDR1 SGHRS, CDR2 YFSETQ. V was pared by 0 bases and J by 2 bases, with 18 bases between. This CDR3 comprises 17 residues. This CDR3 is CASSLAERVGATYEQYF. CDR3 in DNA: TGCGCCAGCAGCTTGGCGGAGAGGGTCGGAGCAACCTACGAGCAGTACTTC. Drawing the rest from reference TRBV5-1 and TRBJ2-7, the complete variable domain is KAGVTQTPRYLIKTRGQQVTLSCSPISGHRSVSWYQQTPGQGLQFLFEYFSETQRNKGNFPGRFSGRQFSNSRSEMNVSTLELGDSALYLCASSLAERVGATYEQYFGPGTRLTVT.

The chain carries TRBV5-1 and TRBJ2-7, with a possible D match to TRBD2 (6 bases). CDR1 is SGHRS, CDR2 YFSETQ, per germline. The CDR3 spans 13 residues. V gave up 5 bases and J gave up 0 bases, with 9 bases separating them. The CDR3 is CASRAGPSYEQYF. CDR3 nucleotide sequence: TGCGCCAGCAGGGCGGGGCCCTCCTACGAGCAGTACTTC.

This chain links TRBV30 with TRBJ1-2; 9 nucleotides line up with TRBD1. V lost 4 bases, J lost 4 bases, and 7 bases stayed unmatched. Germline loops: CDR1 GTSNPN, CDR2 SVGIG (reference sequence). The length of the CDR3 is 14 residues. The CDR3 nucleotides read TGTGCCTGGAACCCACAGGGGGCCTTCTATGGCTACACCTTC. Translating it yields CAWNPQGAFYGYTF.